These 32 T cell receptor beta chains came from one sample sequenced in a study of metastatic and nonmetastatic thyroid tumors. TCRdb re-called the PCR reads via MiXCR. The data contain some 27,000 clones, around a quarter of them singletons. There were no patients who had received any treatment before thyroid surgery. The sample consisted of blood. These receptor sequences come from a female donor with papillary thyroid cancer or a benign thyroid nodule (not recorded which). Some clones in this sample may be carry-over from other donors' samples.

The chain recombines TRBV30 with TRBJ1-1; 7 bases map to TRBD1. The CDR3 consists of 15 residues. Germline-derived CDR1 and CDR2 are GTSNPN and SVGIG (reference sequence). The V segment lost 1 base and the J segment 0 bases; nucleotides outside the gene matches: 5. Here the CDR3 reads CAWSGQGVLNTEAFF. In DNA form, the CDR3 reads TGTGCCTGGAGTGGACAGGGAGTGTTGAACACTGAAGCTTTCTTT.

CDR3 region: CASNLDGLNTEAFF. The CDR3 bases are TGTGCCAGCAATCTGGACGGTTTGAACACTGAAGCTTTCTTT. The chain couples TRBV6-2 or TRBV6-3 to TRBJ1-1; D is undetermined. The CDR3 runs 14 residues. The germline V and J ends were trimmed by 7 bases and 0 bases, with 12 bases remaining between them. Germline loops: CDR1 MNHEY, CDR2 SVGEGT.

This clone showed up many times. This sequence joins TRBV20-1 and TRBJ2-7; 11 bases are shared with TRBD1. V was pared by 6 bases and J by 1 base, with 8 bases of the junction left unmatched. CDR1 and CDR2 from the germline V gene are DFQATT and SNEGSKA (reference sequence). This CDR3 is built from 15 residues. In DNA, the CDR3 is TGCAGTGCGACAGGACAGGGGGCTGATTCCTACGAGCAGTACTTC. It is translated as CSATGQGADSYEQYF.

The chain is built from TRBV14 and TRBJ1-5; maybe TRBD1 (6 bases). The V end lost 4 bases, the J end lost 2 bases, and 21 bases lay between the germline ends. Germline V CDR1 and CDR2: SGHDN, FVKESK. CDR3 length: 18 amino acids. CDR3 sequence reads: CASSPPRGTPSCNQPQHF. DNA of the CDR3: TGTGCCAGCAGCCCCCCTAGGGGGACGCCTTCTTGCAATCAGCCCCAGCATTTT.

This clone was recorded at least ten times. The V and J genes are TRBV11-2 and TRBJ2-2; D possibly corresponds to TRBD2 (5 bases). V was shortened by 4 bases and J by 4 bases, with 13 bases between the two germline ends. The CDR3 runs 15 residues. In germline, CDR1 is SGHAT, CDR2 FQNNGV. The CDR3 loop reads CASSSPSGVTGELFF. CDR3 DNA: TGTGCCAGCAGCTCCCCCTCCGGGGTCACCGGGGAGCTGTTTTTT.

J is TRBJ2-1 and V is TRBV18, with TRBD2 identical over 8 bases. The junction had 1 base not matched to a gene; V was cut back by 3 bases and J by 0 bases. The CDR3 has 15 amino acids. Germline V CDR1 and CDR2: KGHSH, LQKENI. DNA for the CDR3: TGTGCCAGCTCACCTGGGACTAGCTCCTACAATGAGCAGTTCTTC. As protein: CASSPGTSSYNEQFF.

This clone occurred many times. The chain joins TRBV28 to TRBJ1-2, with D perhaps matching TRBD1 (5 bases). Between the trimmed V and J ends, which lost 3 bases and 6 bases, there was a span of 11 bases. Germline CDR1 and CDR2: MDHEN and SYDVKM. The CDR3 extends over 13 amino acids. The CDR3: CASSFEGRDGYTF. The CDR3 DNA is TGTGCCAGCAGTTTCGAGGGGAGGGATGGCTACACCTTC.

The chain combines TRBV30 with TRBJ1-2, with 9 bases fitting TRBD1. CDR1 is GTSNPN, CDR2 SVGIG, per germline (reference sequence). CDR3 length: 14 amino acids. The trim removed 2 bases at V and 8 bases at J, leaving 9 bases unmatched. The CDR3 sequence is CAWSRLGQGKGYTF. As DNA, the CDR3 is TGTGCCTGGAGTAGACTGGGACAGGGAAAGGGCTACACCTTC.

This clone showed up many times. V is TRBV7-9 and J is TRBJ1-2; D not resolved. Germline V gene lookup returns CDR1 SEHNR and CDR2 FQNEAQ (reference sequence). The germline V and J ends were trimmed by 3 bases and 0 bases, with 11 bases remaining between them. This CDR3 has 15 residues. This chain's CDR3 is CASSLTPPTNYGYTF. Here the CDR3 DNA reads TGTGCCAGCAGCTTGACCCCACCTACTAACTATGGCTACACCTTC.

This clone came up many times. A much larger clone sits a single nucleotide away, making a read error possible. The same CDR3 also results from other DNA sequences found in this sample. The CDR3 DNA reads TGTGCCAGCAGTGTTGAGGGTAGCAATCAGCCCCAGCATTTT. This codes for CASSVEGSNQPQHF. V and J are TRBV2 and TRBJ1-5, with D hard to call. CDR1 is SNHLY, CDR2 FYNNEI, per germline. The V gene lost 4 bases and the J gene lost 0 bases, with 7 bases spanning the gap. The CDR3 spans 14 residues.

In this sample, this clone turned up many times. V and J are TRBV15 and TRBJ2-6; D gene ambiguous. Germline CDR1 reads LNHNV; CDR2 reads YYDKDF (reference sequence). Trimming took off 0 bases at V and 0 bases at J, with 15 bases between the two ends. The CDR3 length is 19 residues. The CDR3 DNA reads TGTGCCACCAGCAGAGACATTGGCAGAACCGGCTCTGGGGCCAACGTCCTGACTTTC. This encodes CATSRDIGRTGSGANVLTF.

This clone was seen repeatedly, ten times or more. The V gene is TRBV27, the J gene TRBJ1-2; TRBD1 agrees at 11 bases. Germline V gives CDR1 MNHEY, CDR2 SMNVEV (reference sequence). V lost 6 bases, J lost 4 bases, and 1 base stayed unmatched. This CDR3 has 13 amino acids. The DNA for the CDR3 is TGTGCCAGCAGGGGACAGGGGGGCTATGGCTACACCTTC. Its protein is CASRGQGGYGYTF.

The rearrangement uses TRBV28 and TRBJ2-7; TRBD1 is a possible D gene (6 bases). The CDR3 has 13 amino acids. V was pared by 7 bases and J by 3 bases, with 13 bases between. The germline gives CDR1 MDHEN, CDR2 SYDVKM. CDR3 coding DNA: TGTGCCAGCACCACGGACAGATACTACGAGCAGTACTTC. Encoded protein: CASTTDRYYEQYF.

This clone occurred a few times. A much larger clone differs from this one at a single base, so this may be a read error. The V gene is TRBV29-1, the J gene TRBJ2-1; TRBD2 might be the D (6 bases). Germline CDR1 and CDR2: SQVTM and ANQGSEA. The CDR3 has 15 amino acids. V was trimmed by 3 bases and J by 6 bases, leaving 18 bases between them. The CDR3 loop is CSVDKCGESRNEQFF. Written as DNA, the CDR3 is TGCAGCGTTGACAAGTGCGGGGAATCGCGCAATGAGCAGTTCTTC.

In its sample, this clone ranks as medium-sized (0.01 to 0.1%). The rearrangement uses TRBV6-1 and TRBJ2-7; D unresolved. Looked up from germline, CDR1 is MNHNS and CDR2 is SASEGT. Trimming cost V 5 bases and J 3 bases, with 5 bases left between them. The CDR3 sequence is 11 residues long. In nucleotides, the CDR3 is TGTGCCAGCAGTAACTACTACGAGCAGTACTTC. Protein sequence: CASSNYYEQYF.

Comments on this clone: At one end the junction does not follow the germline gene, possibly because of a read error. The rearrangement uses TRBV3-1 and TRBJ2-3; the D gene could be TRBD1 or TRBD2 (5 bases each). CDR1 LGHDT and CDR2 YNNKEL come from the germline V gene (reference sequence). The CDR3 runs to 16 residues. The CDR3 bases are TGTGCCAGCAGCCAAGAGGCCTACCGGGGCTCAGATCCGCAGTATTTT. It specifies CASSQEAYRGSDPQYF.

This clone has a count of ten or more. With a much larger clone just one base away, this may be a read error. This chain uses TRBV7-2 with TRBJ1-2; D is perhaps TRBD1 (6 bases). Germline-derived CDR1 and CDR2 are SGHTA and FQGNSA. CDR3 length: 13 residues. Trimming removed 1 base at V and 10 bases at J, with 13 bases between. CDR3: CASSLGRGRVYTF. The CDR3, as DNA: TGTGCCAGCAGCTTAGGGAGGGGGAGGGTCTACACCTTC.

This clone was found a few times. One junction end disagrees with the germline gene, perhaps due to a read error. The V call is TRBV12-3 or TRBV12-4, the J call TRBJ2-7; the match to TRBD2 covers 8 bases. The CDR3 covers 18 residues. CDR3 nucleotide sequence: TGTGCCAGCAGTCTCCACCTACCCGGGACTAGGGTTACGTATGAGCAGTACTTT. Its translation is CASSLHLPGTRVTYEQYF.

The chain couples TRBV5-1 to TRBJ2-3, with 9 bases that match TRBD2. Germline CDR1 is SGHRS and CDR2 is YFSETQ. With 2 bases clipped from V and 2 bases from J, the junction kept 18 bases outside the gene matches. CDR3 length: 20 residues. CDR3 amino acids: CASSFRWVAGAGGDTDTQYF. For the CDR3, the DNA is TGCGCCAGCAGCTTTAGGTGGGTAGCGGGAGCGGGGGGAGACACAGATACGCAGTATTTT.

This clone was recorded many times. This sequence joins TRBV7-9 and TRBJ2-7; the D is unclear. Germline assignment: CDR1 SEHNR and CDR2 FQNEAQ (reference sequence). Trimming removed 5 bases from V and 6 bases from J, with 20 bases in between. The CDR3 is made up of 15 amino acids. The CDR3 loop reads CASSPNGSHRLEQYF. Here the CDR3 DNA reads TGTGCCAGCAGCCCGAACGGATCTCATAGGCTCGAGCAGTACTTC. Supplemented by reference TRBV7-9 and TRBJ2-7, the full variable domain reads DTGVSQNPRHKITKRGQNVTFRCDPISEHNRLYWYRQTLGQGPEFLTYFQNEAQLEKSRLLSDRFSAERPKGSFSTLEIQRTEQGDSAMYLCASSPNGSHRLEQYFGPGTRLTVT.

Turning to this clone: Compared with germline, one end of the junction differs, possibly owing to a read error. This chain links TRBV11-1 with TRBJ2-1; D is unresolved. Germline V gene sequence: CDR1 SGHAT, CDR2 FQDESV (reference sequence). CDR3 length: 14 residues. CDR3 sequence (DNA): TGTGCCAGCAGCCCACTACGCTCATACAATGCGCAGTTCTTC. It is translated as CASSPLRSYNAQFF.

This clone has at least ten counts. The chain links TRBV7-3 to TRBJ2-5, with 7 nucleotides matching TRBD2. From germline, CDR1 is SGHTA and CDR2 FQGTGA. This CDR3 spans 16 amino acids. Unmatched junction bases numbered 11, after V lost 5 bases and J lost 2 bases. The CDR3 DNA sequence: TGTGCCAGCAGCCAACGGACCAGCGGGATACAAGAGACCCAGTACTTC. Protein product: CASSQRTSGIQETQYF.

This clone was found many times. The chain employs TRBV6-4 and TRBJ2-1, with 8 bases identical to TRBD2. Germline V lookup: CDR1 MRHNA, CDR2 SNTAGT. Trimming took 3 bases from V and 2 from J; bases not matched to a gene: 3. The CDR3 is 15 amino acids. The DNA for the CDR3 is TGTGCCAGCAGTGAGGCGGGAGGAACCTACAATGAGCAGTTCTTC. This sequence encodes CASSEAGGTYNEQFF.

By its share, this clone is medium-sized. This sequence joins TRBV6-1 and TRBJ2-2; TRBD2 matches 11 bases. Germline V CDR1 and CDR2: MNHNS, SASEGT. V lost 5 bases, J lost 8 bases, and 7 bases stayed unmatched. This CDR3 comprises 15 residues. CDR3: CASSHLAGGSGELFF. The CDR3 coding sequence is TGTGCCAGCAGTCACCTAGCGGGAGGATCAGGGGAGCTGTTTTTT.

This clone was counted ten times or more. This chain connects TRBV7-2 to TRBJ2-3, with D possibly being TRBD2 (5 bases). The V gene's germline CDR1 is SGHTA and CDR2 FQGNSA. Trimming pared 8 bases from V and 0 bases from J, leaving 9 bases between. The CDR3 covers 13 residues. CDR3 DNA: TGTGCCAGCCGGCGGGTTAGCACAGATACGCAGTATTTT. Translating gives CASRRVSTDTQYF.

In its sample, this clone was seen many times. V gene TRBV3-1 combines with J gene TRBJ2-5, with TRBD1 identical over 11 bases. The trim removed 3 bases at V and 2 bases at J, leaving 2 bases unmatched. This CDR3 contains 15 residues. Germline V CDR1 and CDR2: LGHDT, YNNKEL (reference sequence). CDR3 protein: CASSHRDRGQETQYF. The CDR3 region has the DNA TGTGCCAGCAGCCACCGGGACAGGGGGCAAGAGACCCAGTACTTC.

This clone was seen many times. The CDR3 spells CASNPRQGQAFF. The CDR3 region has the DNA TGTGCCAGCAACCCGCGGCAGGGGCAAGCTTTCTTT. The chain combines TRBV12-3 or TRBV12-4 with TRBJ1-1; D may be TRBD1 (6 bases). This CDR3 is 12 amino acids long. V was pared by 7 bases and J by 9 bases, with 15 bases between.

This clone was seen ten or more times. The CDR3 region has the DNA TGTGCCAGCAGTTTAAACGGGAATCAGCCCCAGCATTTT. It translates to CASSLNGNQPQHF. The chain carries TRBV28 and TRBJ1-5; D is undetermined. CDR1 is MDHEN and CDR2 is SYDVKM in the germline V gene. V gave up 2 bases and J gave up 4 bases, with 6 bases separating them. The CDR3 length is 13 residues.

This clone occurred many times. V usage is TRBV19 and J usage is TRBJ1-1, with TRBD1 as a possible D gene (6 bases). Trimming removed 3 bases from V and 4 bases from J, with 18 bases in between. The CDR3 spans 16 residues. The V gene's germline CDR1 is LNHDA and CDR2 SQIVND (reference sequence). This chain's CDR3 is CASSMSFEGGSTEAFF. The CDR3 coding sequence is TGTGCCAGTAGTATGTCATTCGAGGGGGGTAGCACTGAAGCTTTCTTT.

The chain employs TRBV27 and TRBJ2-2; 8 bases are shared with TRBD1. This CDR3 is built from 15 residues. Unmatched junction bases numbered 6, after V lost 3 bases and J lost 6 bases. Germline lookup yields CDR1 MNHEY and CDR2 SMNVEV (reference sequence). CDR3 DNA: TGTGCCAGCAGTTTGGACAGGGCCGTGGCCGGGGAGCTGTTTTTT. Translated, it gives CASSLDRAVAGELFF.

This clone showed up just a few times. A junction end diverges from the germline sequence, so it may reflect a read error. V gene TRBV20-1 combines with J gene TRBJ1-3; 7 bases are a match to TRBD1. CDR3 length equals 15 residues. Germline CDR1 DFQATT, CDR2 SNEGSKA (reference sequence). In DNA, the CDR3 is TGCTGTGCTAGAGATCGGGACAGCTCTGGAAACACCATCTATTTT. Translated, it gives CCARDRDSSGNTIYF.

This clone was recorded at least ten times. The chain is built from TRBV14 and TRBJ2-1, with 8 bases fitting TRBD2. The CDR3 is 16 residues long. J was trimmed by 6 bases and V by 0 bases; bases with no gene match: 7. The germline V gene encodes CDR1 SGHDN and CDR2 FVKESK. Here the CDR3 DNA reads TGTGCCAGCAGCCAAGATGGAGCGGGAGATCGCAATGAGCAGTTCTTC. Translated, it gives CASSQDGAGDRNEQFF.